This is a list of T cell receptor beta chains from one sample in a study of CD8 T cells in Susac syndrome. TCRdb passed the immunoSEQ multiplex PCR reads through MiXCR, listing each CDR3 protein once. Among some 130,000 distinct CDR3 sequences listed, roughly 94% were seen once. The sample was CD8+ T cells from PBMCs. These receptor sequences come from a human donor with Susac syndrome. CDR3s include the opening cysteine and the closing phenylalanine or tryptophan. A D gene is named only where the DNA matches it firmly. Clone size is given for some rows only: seen once, a few or many times, or a class if the clone is expanded.

v_gene	abundance	d_gene	j_gene	CDR3nt	CDR3aa
TRBV19	few	.	TRBJ1-1	TGTGCCAGTAGTTATTCATTGAACACTGAAGCTTTCTTT	CASSYSLNTEAFF
TRBV18	.	.	TRBJ2-7	TGTGCCAGCTCACCACCGTCTGGGGACGAGCAGTACTTC	CASSPPSGDEQYF
TRBV5-4	.	.	TRBJ2-1	TGTGCCAGCAGCGGAGAGGAGGGCGAGCAGTTCTTC	CASSGEEGEQFF
TRBV4-1	.	TRBD1	TRBJ2-5	TGCGCCAGCAGCCAAATGAGGACAGGACAAAAAATCGAGGGGACCCAGTACTTC	CASSQMRTGQKIEGTQYF
TRBV28	.	.	TRBJ1-1	TGTGCCAGCAGTTTCATGGGACGGACTGAAGCTTTCTTT	CASSFMGRTEAFF
TRBV5-1	.	TRBD2	TRBJ2-7	TGCGCCAGCAGCTCGGGACTAGCGGTCCAACTTTCCTACGAGCAGTACTTC	CASSSGLAVQLSYEQYF
TRBV11-3	.	.	TRBJ1-1	TGTGCCAGCAGCTTAGGTGCTAGGGGGAACACTGAAGCTTTCTTT	CASSLGARGNTEAFF
TRBV12-3/TRBV12-4	few	TRBD1	TRBJ2-7	TGTGCCAGCTCCTCAGGGGGTAACGAGCAGTACTTC	CASSSGGNEQYF
TRBV12-3/TRBV12-4	.	.	TRBJ1-3	TGTGCCAGCAGTCCAATACCGGGTGATGGAAACACCATATATTTT	CASSPIPGDGNTIYF
TRBV7-9	.	.	TRBJ2-2	TGTGCCAGCAGCCCCCCACGGGGCGGGGAGCTGTTTTTT	CASSPPRGGELFF
TRBV20-1	.	TRBD2	TRBJ2-5	TGCAGTGCTAAGCGGGAGGGACCTTGGGGGACCCAGTACTTC	CSAKREGPWGTQYF
TRBV6-5	.	TRBD2	TRBJ2-1	TGTGCCAGCAGTTACTCGAGTTTTGCGGGAGGGTACAATGAGCAGTTCTTC	CASSYSSFAGGYNEQFF
TRBV9	.	.	TRBJ2-1	TGTGCCAGCAGTCTTCTCCTAATGAATGAGCAGTTCTTC	CASSLLLMNEQFF
TRBV21-1	.	.	TRBJ1-2	TGTGCCAGCAGCTTAACGGACAACACCTTC	CASSLTDNTF
TRBV12-5	.	.	TRBJ2-1	TGTGCTAGTGGCCATTATGGTCCCAATGAGCAGTTCTTC	CASGHYGPNEQFF
TRBV7-8	.	TRBD2	TRBJ2-5	TGTGCCTGGCTAGCGGGAGAGGAAGAGACCCAGTACTTC	CAWLAGEEETQYF
TRBV30	.	TRBD2	TRBJ2-1	TGTGCCTGCACGGGACTAGCGGGATCCTCCTACAATGAGCAGTTCTTC	CACTGLAGSSYNEQFF
TRBV2	.	.	TRBJ1-1	TGTGCCAGCAGTGAAGCGCTTGGTCCGAACACTGAAGCTTTCTTT	CASSEALGPNTEAFF
TRBV5-1	few	.	TRBJ2-5	TGCGCCAGCAGCCCAGAAGTAGTTACCTACCAAGAGACCCAGTACTTC	CASSPEVVTYQETQYF
TRBV25-1	.	.	TRBJ1-1	TGTGCCAGCGCCCCAGGGGACGGAGGCACTGAAGCTTTCTTT	CASAPGDGGTEAFF
TRBV11-3	few	TRBD1	TRBJ2-2	TGTGCCAGCAGCTCCCGACAGGGGAACACCGGGGAGCTGTTTTTT	CASSSRQGNTGELFF
TRBV7-9	.	.	TRBJ2-1	TGTGCCAGCAGCGCTAGAGATGAGCAGTTCTTC	CASSARDEQFF
TRBV29-1	.	TRBD2	TRBJ2-1	TGCAGCGTTGCCTTAAGAGAGACTAGCTGGTCCTACAATGAGCAGTTCTTC	CSVALRETSWSYNEQFF
TRBV20-1	.	TRBD2	TRBJ2-1	TGCAGTGCTAACTATCCGGGGTCGGGGAGGGCCGCGAATGAGCAGTTCTTC	CSANYPGSGRAANEQFF
TRBV2	.	.	TRBJ2-2	TGTGCCAGCTCCCACTCGACCGACCTGAACACCGGGGAGCTGTTTTTT	CASSHSTDLNTGELFF
TRBV28	.	.	TRBJ1-2	TGTGCCAGCAGTTTGACAGGCGCACATGGCTACACCTTC	CASSLTGAHGYTF
TRBV6-5	.	.	TRBJ2-1	TGTGCCAGCAGTTACCAGATTGGAGGGTACGAGCAGTTCTTC	CASSYQIGGYEQFF
TRBV15	.	TRBD2	TRBJ2-5	TGTGCCACCAGCAGACGAGCGGGAGTCGAGACCCAGTACTTC	CATSRRAGVETQYF
TRBV24-1	once	.	TRBJ1-5	TGTGCCACCAGTGAGGAGGGTTTGGGCAATCAGCCCCAGCATTTT	CATSEEGLGNQPQHF
TRBV13	.	TRBD2	TRBJ2-1	TGTGCCAGCAGCTTAGGGAACGGGAGGGCCATGGTCTCCTACAATGAGCAGTTCTTC	CASSLGNGRAMVSYNEQFF
TRBV3-1	.	TRBD1	TRBJ2-1	TGTGCCAGCAGCCGTCCTGGGACAGGGGGTAGTGAGCAGTTCTTC	CASSRPGTGGSEQFF
TRBV2	.	TRBD1	TRBJ1-1	TGTGCCAGCAGGGACAGGGGGGGGAAAGCTGAAGCTTTCTTT	CASRDRGGKAEAFF
TRBV18	.	.	TRBJ1-2	TGTGCCAGCTCACCACCATTTGCGGCTATGGGCTACACCTTC	CASSPPFAAMGYTF
TRBV27	.	.	TRBJ2-3	TGTGCCAGCAGTTTGCGGGGGCGGGAGATAGATACGCAGTATTTT	CASSLRGREIDTQYF
TRBV5-1	.	.	TRBJ2-7	TGCGCCAGCAGCCCCGACCTTTCTAGCTCCTACGAGCAGTACTTC	CASSPDLSSSYEQYF
TRBV27	.	.	TRBJ1-5	TGTGCCAGCAGTTCCGGCGGCCTAAATCAGCCCCAGCATTTT	CASSSGGLNQPQHF
TRBV5-1	.	TRBD1	TRBJ2-4	TGCGCCAGCAGCGACGGGACGGGACAGGGTAACTTGAACATTCAGTACTTC	CASSDGTGQGNLNIQYF
TRBV7-6	.	TRBD1	TRBJ2-7	TGTGCCAGCAGCTTAGGGACAGGGGCAGTGCAGTACTTC	CASSLGTGAVQYF
TRBV2	.	TRBD2	TRBJ2-2	TGTGCCAAATCAGGACTAGCGGAGTCAGGAATCCGGGAGCTGTTTTTT	CAKSGLAESGIRELFF
TRBV27	.	.	TRBJ2-2	TGTGCCAGCAGTCGAGGAGGCGGGGAGCTGTTTTTT	CASSRGGGELFF
TRBV28	once	.	TRBJ2-2	TGTGCCAGCAGTATACCACCTTCAGGAGGGGCCGGGGAGCTGTTTTTT	CASSIPPSGGAGELFF
TRBV10-2	.	.	TRBJ1-5	TGCGCCACCACGGGAACCTCTAGCAATCAGCCCCAGCATTTT	CATTGTSSNQPQHF
TRBV21-1	once	.	TRBJ2-1	TGTGCCAGCAGCAAAGCTGGGTACAATGAGCAGTTCTTC	CASSKAGYNEQFF